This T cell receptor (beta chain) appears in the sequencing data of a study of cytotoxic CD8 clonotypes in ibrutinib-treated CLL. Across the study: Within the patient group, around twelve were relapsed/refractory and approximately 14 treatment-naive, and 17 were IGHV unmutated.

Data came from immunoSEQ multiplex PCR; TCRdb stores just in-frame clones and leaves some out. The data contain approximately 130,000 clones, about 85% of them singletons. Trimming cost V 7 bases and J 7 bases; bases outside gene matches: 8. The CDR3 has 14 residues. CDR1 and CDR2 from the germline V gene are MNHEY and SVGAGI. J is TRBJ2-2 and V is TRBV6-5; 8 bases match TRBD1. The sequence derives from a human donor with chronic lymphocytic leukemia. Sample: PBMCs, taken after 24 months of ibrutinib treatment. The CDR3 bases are TGTGCCAGCACTCCCAGGGGGCTGAGCGGGGAGCTGTTTTTT. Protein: CASTPRGLSGELFF.